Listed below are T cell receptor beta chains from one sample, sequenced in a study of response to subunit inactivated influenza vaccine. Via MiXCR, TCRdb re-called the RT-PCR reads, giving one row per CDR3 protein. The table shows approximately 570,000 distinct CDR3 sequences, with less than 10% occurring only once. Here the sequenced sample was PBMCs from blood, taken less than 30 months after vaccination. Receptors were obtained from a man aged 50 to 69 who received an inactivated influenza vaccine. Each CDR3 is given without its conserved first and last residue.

CDR3aa: ASSPEPSDSSYNEQF
v_gene: TRBV6-1
j_gene: TRBJ2-1

CDR3aa: AISESVQGETEAF
v_gene: TRBV10-3
j_gene: TRBJ1-1

CDR3aa: ASSPGGAAMNQPQH
v_gene: TRBV7-9
j_gene: TRBJ1-5

CDR3aa: ASSPRGGFGNTIY
v_gene: TRBV3-1
j_gene: TRBJ1-3

CDR3aa: ASSYEDRESYEQY
v_gene: TRBV6-2/TRBV6-3
j_gene: TRBJ2-7

CDR3aa: ASSLKRGSDTQY
v_gene: TRBV27
j_gene: TRBJ2-3

CDR3aa: ASSLQVKRNTEAF
v_gene: TRBV7-2
j_gene: TRBJ1-1

CDR3aa: ASSFSGSGANVLT
v_gene: TRBV5-5
j_gene: TRBJ2-6

CDR3aa: ATSDLHSGYT
v_gene: TRBV24-1
j_gene: TRBJ1-2

CDR3aa: ASSLGQGSSGELF
v_gene: TRBV7-2
j_gene: TRBJ2-2

CDR3aa: ASSLTFPGTSGANVLT
v_gene: TRBV7-6
j_gene: TRBJ2-6

CDR3aa: ASTREVRGHRYGYT
v_gene: TRBV6-1
j_gene: TRBJ1-2

CDR3aa: ASSRFDSGEQY
v_gene: TRBV14
j_gene: TRBJ2-7

CDR3aa: ASSVMKGALGYT
v_gene: TRBV9
j_gene: TRBJ1-2

CDR3aa: ASSSYPRLAGGNGETQY
v_gene: TRBV5-1
j_gene: TRBJ2-5

CDR3aa: ASTTSGSREQF
v_gene: TRBV5-1
j_gene: TRBJ2-1

CDR3aa: ASSLDLSSYNSPLH
v_gene: TRBV5-1
j_gene: TRBJ1-6

CDR3aa: ASSPGRPSTGELF
v_gene: TRBV18
j_gene: TRBJ2-2

CDR3aa: SVERTGGGYT
v_gene: TRBV29-1
j_gene: TRBJ1-2

CDR3aa: ASSELAGSEF
v_gene: TRBV2
j_gene: TRBJ2-1